The 4 T cell receptor beta chains below come from one sample, sequenced in a study of human T cells and chemical hapten exposure. Time point given: pre-sensitization, week 0. Treatment in this sample: therapeutic diphenylcyclopropenone sensitization with weekly scalp DPC. From the RACE reads, TCRdb called clonotypes with MiXCR, one entry per CDR3 protein. Seen here are approximately 370,000 distinct CDR3 sequences, approximately 5% observed once, and the top ten hold more than 8%. Specimen: whole blood, collected in connection with sensitization to the hapten diphenylcyclopropenone (DPC). The receptors were gathered from a woman under 30 with alopecia areata. Some clones in this sample may be carry-over from other donors' samples.

This clonotype has ten or more counts. The chain recombines TRBV7-9 with TRBJ1-2; possible D gene TRBD1, 6 bases. CDR3 length: 15 amino acids. V lost 0 bases and J lost 7, with 15 bases in between. CDR1 is SEHNR, CDR2 FQNEAQ, per germline (reference sequence). The CDR3, as DNA: TGTGCCAGCAGCTTAGCCGCCAGGGGACGTAGTGGCTACACCTTC. This codes for CASSLAARGRSGYTF.

This clonotype turned up a few times. The chain uses TRBV20-1 and TRBJ2-7, with a weak D call TRBD1 (5 bases). V lost 4 bases, J lost 0 bases, and 10 bases lay in between. Germline V gene lookup returns CDR1 DFQATT and CDR2 SNEGSKA (reference sequence). The length of the CDR3 is 13 residues. The CDR3 DNA follows: TGCAGTGCTACGACAGCCCGCTCCTACGAGCAGTACTTC. Encoded protein: CSATTARSYEQYF.

This clonotype was counted at least ten times. The chain couples TRBV5-4 to TRBJ2-3; a weak D match, TRBD2 (6 bases). The ends were cut back, 1 base at V and 2 bases at J, with 14 bases in the middle. Germline V lookup: CDR1 SGHNT, CDR2 YYREEE (reference sequence). The CDR3 sequence is 16 residues long. The CDR3 nucleotides are TGTGCCAGCAGCTTGCGTGGCGGGGCCTTCACAGATACGCAGTATTTT. It codes for CASSLRGGAFTDTQYF.

This chain uses TRBV6-2 or TRBV6-3 with TRBJ2-7; D could derive from TRBD1 or TRBD2 (5 bases each). CDR1 is MNHEY and CDR2 is SVGEGT in the germline V gene. The CDR3 length is 15 residues. Trimming stripped 2 bases from V and 6 bases from J, with 17 bases between. CDR3 residues: CASSYGRFGGVEQYF. For the CDR3, the DNA is TGTGCCAGCAGTTACGGGAGATTTGGGGGTGTCGAGCAGTACTTC.